Listed here is a single TCR beta chain. Which antigen it targets is not known. There are no base qualities to consult, and no much larger clone falls within one base. TCR beta CDR3 regions were amplified from RNA transcripts. The TCR CDR3 was subjected to a first round of RT-PCR using the HTBI primer set and the Qiagen OneStep RT-PCR kit. A second multiplex PCR round built the libraries, followed by size selection and purification. Paired-end sequencing of the libraries was performed with 100 bp reads on an Illumina HiSeq2000. On the authors' methods: SOAPnuke was used to process the raw data, removing reads that contained adapters or uncalled bases, had a mean Phred below 15, or lacked an exact match to the constant primer or identifier. High-quality paired reads were merged using COPE v1.2.5, and each unique nucleotide sequence was defined as a clonotype. Clonotypes were aligned to IMGT TRBV, TRBD and TRBJ reference segments using MiTCR v1.1. Analysis was restricted to V-J combinations with a frequency above 0.0001, which covered about 99% of repertoires. The TCS score was defined as F50 (clonal expansion) divided by E x V (chaos), with BLOSUM62-based TCRdist calculated between CDR3 peptides within each V-J. Welch's t-statistics and random forest reduced roughly 500 V-J features to roughly 13, which were used in a naive Bayes classifier (R e1071). TCRdb reran the public reads through fastp at Q25 and MiXCR, keeping productive beta chains. Duplicate CDR3 protein sequences are folded into a single record with the most common DNA and genes. None of the V and J calls come from the authors' own analysis; TCRdb made them. Within this sample are some 300,000 distinct CDR3 sequences, with approximately 19% of them counted one time only. Under 45% of the sample goes to the ten largest clones.

This specimen belongs to a study of T cells in Graves' hyperthyroidism and ophthalmopathy (dated by TCRdb to between 2018 and 2020). Regarding the complete study: Peripheral blood was sampled at the time of initial diagnosis, prior to any treatment. A discovery cohort of roughly 100 patients, about 43 with Graves' ophthalmopathy and 55 to 60 with stable Graves' hyperthyroidism, was used to find distinguishing TCR V-J signatures. Prospective prediction of ophthalmopathy was tested in an independent validation cohort consisting of some 20 hyperthyroidism patients and over 15 patients who later progressed to ophthalmopathy. The roughly 100 discovery patients were divided at random into training and test sets in a 7:3 ratio. The study also compared thyroid tissue and blood T-cell repertoires from about six Graves' hyperthyroidism patients. After blood sampling, hyperthyroidism patients were treated with methimazole at a starting dose of 30 mg daily, and ophthalmopathy patients were treated with high-dose intravenous methylprednisolone. The paper reports TCR Vbeta CDR3 sequencing of fewer than 150 peripheral blood samples: 40 to 45 ophthalmopathy, under 80 hyperthyroidism and approximately 17 progressor patients.

The investigation overall reported the following: No statistical method was used to set the sample size in advance, and investigators knew the group allocation. Ophthalmopathy was separated from stable hyperthyroidism by a 13 V-J signature model, with approximately 85% sensitivity and roughly 81% specificity obtained in cross-validation and 80%/75% obtained in testing. Blood samples also contained most of the expanded thyroid clonotypes (frequency above 0.001), which suggests that blood repertoires may reflect thyroid immune responses. During validation, the model predicted progression to ophthalmopathy a median of approximately 6 months ahead of onset, with around 70% sensitivity and under 85% specificity.

Moderately to severely active disease, a Clinical Activity Score of at least 3, a NOSPECS grade of at least 4, and a duration under 3 months were present in ophthalmopathy patients. The study excluded patients with uncontrolled infections, other autoimmune diseases, pregnancy or lactation. Diagnoses were based on clinical symptoms, serum thyroxine and TRAb, thyroid ultrasound and orbital computed tomography. Ficoll-Paque density gradient centrifugation was used to isolate PBMCs from about 9.4 ml of fresh peripheral blood. Total RNA was extracted using Trizol reagent, and RNA quality was assessed on an Agilent 2100 Bioanalyzer. V loses 0 bases of germline sequence and J loses 6 bases, and the interval between the two ends is 15 bases. CDR1 and CDR2, looked up from the germline V gene, are SGHRS and YFSETQ. The CDR3 runs 16 residues from the cysteine to the phenylalanine. CDR3 DNA is the only sequence kept; it has 48 bases, read in frame from the first base.

In this chain, TRBV5-1 is recombined with TRBJ1-4, and possibly TRBD1, on 6 matching bases. The sample consisted of blood. This clonotype was obtained from a man over 45 with Graves' ophthalmopathy. The sequenced DNA: TGCGCCAGCAGCTTGGACAGGGCGTCCAATGATGAAAAACTGTTTTTT. This is translated as CASSLDRASNDEKLFF.